Reported below is one T cell receptor (beta chain). Its target is not known. Primers: 60 Vbeta forward and 13 Jbeta reverse. The assay was immunoSEQ multiplex PCR, and TCRdb's table has in-frame clones only and misses some. Of some 140,000 clones listed, around 79% are singletons. The data originate from a study of cytomegalovirus exposure and HLA in healthy donors. Study information: Researchers found that approximately 77% of almost 400 genotyped donors fell within the Caucasian-associated ancestry cluster.

General study findings and limits: A missense variant in DCLRE1C was later tied to TCR beta V- and J-gene trimming.

This clonotype was obtained from a young man in good health and CMV-seronegative. The sample consisted of PBMCs.

CDR3 sequence (DNA): TGTGCCAGCAGCTTAGCGAATGGGGCAGGGGCAGGTGAAAAACTGTTTTTT. Protein product: CASSLANGAGAGEKLFF. The gene calls are TRBV7-2 and TRBJ1-4, with D maybe TRBD1 (6 bases). This CDR3 region has 17 residues. V gave up 0 bases and J gave up 7 bases, with 18 bases separating them. Germline V gene data show CDR1 as SGHTA and CDR2 as FQGNSA.